The 19 T cell receptor beta chains listed next were all sequenced from one sample in a study of cytomegalovirus exposure and HLA in healthy donors. Primers for the PCR totalled 60 Vbeta and 13 Jbeta. TCRdb keeps only in-frame clones here, not all; method: immunoSEQ multiplex PCR. Of about 150,000 clones in the sample, roughly 80% were seen once. Sequenced sample: PBMCs. The receptors come from a man younger than 45 in good health and CMV-seropositive.

This clone was picked up a small number of times. The chain recombines TRBV19 with TRBJ2-2; 8 bases are shared with TRBD2. Germline lookup yields CDR1 LNHDA and CDR2 SQIVND (reference sequence). This CDR3 has 15 residues. Trimming took 6 bases from V and 5 from J; bases not matched to a gene: 8. The CDR3 sequence: CASRLGREVTGELFF. CDR3 nucleotide sequence: TGTGCCAGTAGACTGGGGCGGGAGGTTACCGGGGAGCTGTTTTTT.

This chain links TRBV7-2 with TRBJ2-1, with 9 bases fitting TRBD2. Germline CDR1 and CDR2: SGHTA and FQGNSA. The CDR3 sequence is 14 residues long. J lost 9 bases, V lost 8 bases, and 11 bases had no gene match. As DNA, the CDR3 is TGTGCCAGCCAGGGCGGGAGGGCCCTCGGTGAGCAGTTCTTC. This gives the protein CASQGGRALGEQFF.

This clone was detected a few times. The chain joins TRBV19 to TRBJ1-5, with a tentative D call TRBD1 (6 bases). The CDR3 extends over 14 amino acids. Germline values: CDR1 LNHDA, CDR2 SQIVND (reference sequence). Deletions cut 7 bases from V and 3 bases from J, with 13 bases between. In DNA, the CDR3 is TGTGCCAGTACCCAGGGGACCCTCAATCAGCCCCAGCATTTT. Its protein is CASTQGTLNQPQHF.

This chain links TRBV19 with TRBJ2-5; weak D call: TRBD2 (6 bases). This CDR3 has 17 residues. CDR1 is LNHDA, CDR2 SQIVND, per germline (reference sequence). Trimming left V 3 bases short and J 5 bases short, with 22 bases between. CDR3 region: CASSILSPRDGRETQYF. The CDR3 DNA sequence: TGTGCCAGTAGTATTTTATCTCCGCGGGATGGTCGCGAGACCCAGTACTTC.

The chain is built from TRBV6-1 and TRBJ2-2, with 7 bases matching TRBD2. The CDR3 extends over 14 amino acids. Germline CDR1 is MNHNS and CDR2 is SASEGT. The V gene end was trimmed by 6 bases and the J gene end by 7 bases; junction bases not matched to a gene: 8. CDR3 residues: CASSSSGLNGELFF. Written as DNA, the CDR3 is TGTGCCAGCAGCTCCTCGGGACTAAACGGGGAGCTGTTTTTT.

V gene TRBV7-2 combines with J gene TRBJ2-7, with no clear D. This CDR3 has 13 residues. Germline V gene sequence: CDR1 SGHTA, CDR2 FQGNSA. Trimming shortened V by 5 bases and J by 0 bases, and 8 bases separated the two germline ends. The CDR3 region is CASSHDISYEQYF. DNA of the CDR3: TGTGCCAGCAGCCACGACATCTCCTACGAGCAGTACTTC.

The chain joins TRBV10-3 to TRBJ2-7; D uncertain. The germline V and J ends were trimmed by 8 bases and 3 bases, with 17 bases remaining between them. The CDR3 consists of 14 residues. Germline V gene data show CDR1 as ENHRY and CDR2 as SYGVKD. The CDR3 DNA reads as TGTGCCATCCGGCCCACAGAAGTAATCTACGAGCAGTACTTC. Translating it yields CAIRPTEVIYEQYF.

The genes are TRBV5-6 and TRBJ1-1; D perhaps matches TRBD1 (6 bases). The CDR3 runs to 15 residues. Per germline, CDR1 SGHDT and CDR2 YYEEEE. V was pared by 5 bases and J by 6 bases, with 20 bases between. The chain's CDR3 is CASRPTKDSWAEAFF. The CDR3 bases are TGTGCCAGCAGACCAACTAAGGACAGCTGGGCTGAAGCTTTCTTT.

This rearrangement joins TRBV10-3 to TRBJ2-3; TRBD2 matches 9 bases. Germline loops: CDR1 ENHRY, CDR2 SYGVKD. With 10 bases clipped from V and 7 bases from J, the junction kept 15 bases outside the gene matches. This CDR3 has 15 residues. Written as DNA, the CDR3 is TGTGCCACCTACGACGGTAGCGGGAGTAGAAATACGCAGTATTTT. This sequence encodes CATYDGSGSRNTQYF.

The chain links TRBV29-1 to TRBJ1-2; no definite D call. Germline V lookup: CDR1 SQVTM, CDR2 ANQGSEA. The V and J ends lost 2 bases and 7 bases respectively, with 5 bases between them. This CDR3 spans 10 amino acids. In DNA, the CDR3 is TGCAGCGTTGAACGTCCTGGCTACACCTTC. Amino acid sequence: CSVERPGYTF.

CDR3 nucleotides: TGTGCCAGCAGCATGACAGGGATCGGGGCCAACGTCCTGACTTTC. It encodes CASSMTGIGANVLTF. This sequence joins TRBV5-6 and TRBJ2-6; 7 bases fit TRBD1. Germline CDR1 and CDR2: SGHDT and YYEEEE. Germline trimming cut 4 bases from V and 4 bases from J; bases unmatched to any gene: 5. The CDR3 has 15 residues.

The V gene is TRBV5-4, the J gene TRBJ2-7; 11 bases fit TRBD1. CDR1 SGHNT and CDR2 YYREEE come from the germline V gene (reference sequence). Germline trimming cut 4 bases from V and 3 bases from J; bases unmatched to any gene: 9. This CDR3 has 16 amino acids. CDR3 sequence reads: CASSTGQGASFYEQYF. The CDR3 coding sequence is TGTGCCAGCAGCACAGGACAGGGGGCTTCGTTCTACGAGCAGTACTTC.

V and J are TRBV28 and TRBJ1-1; D perhaps matches TRBD1 (6 bases). From germline, CDR1 is MDHEN and CDR2 SYDVKM. The CDR3 consists of 11 residues. In DNA form, the CDR3 reads TGTGGGACCCAGGGGTGGACTGAAGCTTTCTTT. This encodes CGTQGWTEAFF.

A single count supports this clone. This chain connects TRBV5-1 to TRBJ1-3; unclear D gene. V was cut by 0 bases and J by 1 base, with 11 bases left in between. The CDR3 runs 16 residues. The germline gives CDR1 SGHRS, CDR2 YFSETQ. In DNA, the CDR3 is TGCGCCAGCAGCTTGGGGGGAGTCACTTCTGGAAACACCATATATTTT. Amino acid sequence: CASSLGGVTSGNTIYF.

The chain is built from TRBV6-5 and TRBJ2-5, with 9 positions matching TRBD2. The junction had 4 bases not matched to a gene; V was cut back by 2 bases and J by 3 bases. In germline, CDR1 is MNHEY, CDR2 SVGAGI. The CDR3 runs to 15 residues. In nucleotides, the CDR3 is TGTGCCAGCAGTTACATGGCGGGAGGGAAAGAGACCCAGTACTTC. It translates to CASSYMAGGKETQYF.

This sequence joins TRBV7-3 and TRBJ2-1, with 8 bases lining up with TRBD2. Trimming at V came to 5 bases and at J to 4 bases, leaving 10 bases not matched to a gene. In germline, CDR1 is SGHTA, CDR2 FQGTGA. This CDR3 spans 16 amino acids. Here the CDR3 reads CASSPAGGVTYNEQFF. The CDR3 coding sequence is TGTGCCAGCAGCCCGGCGGGGGGCGTGACGTACAATGAGCAGTTCTTC.

The chain combines TRBV19 with TRBJ2-3; TRBD2 matches at 12 bases. This CDR3 has 16 residues. Losses at the gene ends were 3 bases for V and 2 bases for J; bases not matched to a gene: 3. Germline V gene data show CDR1 as LNHDA and CDR2 as SQIVND (reference sequence). The CDR3 sequence is CASSMTSGSPTDTQYF. The CDR3 nucleotides are TGTGCCAGTAGTATGACTAGCGGGAGCCCCACAGATACGCAGTATTTT.

The chain combines TRBV5-6 with TRBJ1-1, with 11 bases matching TRBD1. The CDR3 covers 16 residues. In germline, CDR1 is SGHDT, CDR2 YYEEEE. With 0 bases clipped from V and 4 bases from J, the junction kept 5 bases outside the gene matches. This chain's CDR3 is CASSLASGTGGTEAFF. The CDR3 DNA is TGTGCCAGCAGCTTGGCCTCCGGGACAGGGGGCACTGAAGCTTTCTTT.

The rearrangement links TRBV5-1 to TRBJ2-7, with D possibly being TRBD1 (6 bases). The V gene's germline CDR1 is SGHRS and CDR2 YFSETQ. Deletions cut 0 bases from V and 6 bases from J, with 19 bases between. CDR3 length: 16 residues. The CDR3 region is CASSLVGPGTYTEQYF. In DNA form, the CDR3 reads TGCGCCAGCAGCTTGGTTGGTCCCGGGACATACACCGAGCAGTACTTC.